A single sample is the source of the 2 T cell receptor beta chains below, sequenced in a study of T cell changes during pregnancy in multiple sclerosis. Sequencing was performed with immunoSEQ multiplex PCR; in TCRdb, only in-frame clones are kept and a portion is missing. The table shows some 49,000 clones, with 90% occurring only once. This material consisted of peripheral blood, taken after pregnancy. These receptors were taken from a female donor in good health, enrolled as a control in a pregnancy study.

The chain is built from TRBV4-2 and TRBJ2-7; 9 bases are shared with TRBD2. After removal of 4 bases from V and 4 bases from J, the junction contained 11 bases not matched to a gene. Per germline, CDR1 LGHNA and CDR2 YNFKEQ. The CDR3 totals 16 residues. CDR3 residues: CASSPGTRGGQYEQYF. In DNA form, the CDR3 reads TGTGCCAGCAGCCCCGGTACGCGGGGGGGCCAATACGAGCAGTACTTC.

This clone was counted between two and nine times. The rearrangement links TRBV29-1 to TRBJ1-1; 7 positions agree with TRBD1. With V trimmed by 1 base and J by 1 base, 3 bases remained unmatched. The CDR3 sequence is 14 residues long. From germline, CDR1 is SQVTM and CDR2 ANQGSEA. CDR3 coding DNA: TGCAGCGTTGAAGGGACAGGAGAGAACACTGAAGCTTTCTTT. Translating it yields CSVEGTGENTEAFF.